The clone carrying this TCR beta chain was counted between two and nine times. The data were taken from a study of blood T cell repertoires in COVID-19. Libraries were prepared by immunoSEQ multiplex PCR; TCRdb keeps only in-frame clonotypes and omits some of them. Among just over 250,000 clones listed, about 86% were seen once. The clonotype comes from a man younger than 45 with acute COVID-19. Sequencing input: PBMCs or T cells enriched from blood (not recorded which).

The CDR3 protein is CASSFRGSGELFF. DNA of the CDR3: TGTGCCAGCAGTTTTAGGGGTTCCGGGGAGCTGTTTTTT. The V gene is TRBV6-5, the J gene TRBJ2-2; D might be TRBD1 (5 bases). Per the germline V gene, CDR1 is MNHEY and CDR2 is SVGAGI. V was clipped by 4 bases and J by 6 bases, with 9 bases between them. The CDR3 is 13 residues long.